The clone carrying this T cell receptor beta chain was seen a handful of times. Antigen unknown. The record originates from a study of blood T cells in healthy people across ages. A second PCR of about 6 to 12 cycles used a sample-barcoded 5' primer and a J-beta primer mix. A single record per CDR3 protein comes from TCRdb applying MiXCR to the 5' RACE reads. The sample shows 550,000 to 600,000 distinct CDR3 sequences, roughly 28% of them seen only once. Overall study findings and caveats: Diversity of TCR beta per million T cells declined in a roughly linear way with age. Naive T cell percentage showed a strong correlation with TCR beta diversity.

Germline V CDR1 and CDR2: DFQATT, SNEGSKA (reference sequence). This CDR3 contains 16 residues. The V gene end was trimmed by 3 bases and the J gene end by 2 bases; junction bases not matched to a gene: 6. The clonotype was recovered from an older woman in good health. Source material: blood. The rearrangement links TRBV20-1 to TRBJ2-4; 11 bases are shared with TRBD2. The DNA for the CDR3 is TGCAGTGCTAGCCGGCTAGCGGGGGGTTCCAAAAACATTCAGTACTTC. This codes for CSASRLAGGSKNIQYF.